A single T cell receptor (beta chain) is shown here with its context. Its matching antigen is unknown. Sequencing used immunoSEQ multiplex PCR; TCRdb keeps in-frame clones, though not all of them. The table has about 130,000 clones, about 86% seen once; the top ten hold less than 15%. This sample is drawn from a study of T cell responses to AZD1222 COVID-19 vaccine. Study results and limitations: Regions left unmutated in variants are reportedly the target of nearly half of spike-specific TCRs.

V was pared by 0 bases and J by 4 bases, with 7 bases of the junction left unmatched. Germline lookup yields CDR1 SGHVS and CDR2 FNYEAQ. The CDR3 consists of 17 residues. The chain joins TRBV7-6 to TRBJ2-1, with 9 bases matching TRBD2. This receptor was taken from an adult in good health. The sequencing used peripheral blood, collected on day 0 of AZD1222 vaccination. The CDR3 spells CASSLAVPAGGYNEQFF. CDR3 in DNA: TGTGCCAGCAGCTTAGCGGTTCCAGCGGGGGGTTACAATGAGCAGTTCTTC.